Following are 22 T cell receptor beta chains from one sample sequenced in a study of monozygotic twins with inflammatory bowel disease. TCRdb reprocessed the 5' RACE reads, keeping one entry per CDR3 protein, no DNA. The listing records approximately 400,000 distinct CDR3 sequences. The sample was blood. These receptors came from a human donor with ulcerative colitis or Crohn's disease, or a healthy co-twin of an affected twin (not recorded which).

The chain has TRBV6-5 and TRBJ2-1. The CDR3 covers 13 residues. Germline values: CDR1 MNHEY, CDR2 SVGAGI. The CDR3 sequence: CASSLLDYNEQFF.

This chain uses TRBV29-1 with TRBJ2-7; absent DNA, TCRdb's TRBD1 call cannot be checked. This CDR3 is built from 15 residues. Germline CDR1 SQVTM, CDR2 ANQGSEA. The CDR3 loop is CSVEDPQGFGNEQYF.

The chain employs TRBV7-2 and TRBJ2-1; checking the TCRdb D call of TRBD2 is not possible without DNA. Germline CDR1 and CDR2: SGHTA and FQGNSA. The CDR3 covers 15 residues. The CDR3: CASSFSGTPRNEQFF.

This sequence joins TRBV5-1 and TRBJ2-3. The CDR3 is made up of 14 amino acids. Germline V gives CDR1 SGHRS, CDR2 YFSETQ. This chain's CDR3 is CASSLTIQTDTQYF. The complete variable domain, with remaining parts taken from reference TRBV5-1 and TRBJ2-3, reads KAGVTQTPRYLIKTRGQQVTLSCSPISGHRSVSWYQQTPGQGLQFLFEYFSETQRNKGNFPGRFSGRQFSNSRSEMNVSTLELGDSALYLCASSLTIQTDTQYFGPGTRLTVL.

The chain carries TRBV5-5 and TRBJ2-1; TCRdb selects TRBD2, and the lack of DNA leaves this call unchecked. CDR3 size: 18 residues. CDR1 and CDR2 (germline): SGHKS, YYEKEE (reference sequence). CDR3 residues: CASSLAFAGTSLFNEQFF.

The V call is TRBV20-1, the J call TRBJ1-2; TCRdb returns TRBD1, unconfirmable since there is no DNA. The CDR3 contains 13 residues. Germline-derived CDR1 and CDR2 are DFQATT and SNEGSKA (reference sequence). The CDR3 spells CSARAPEIYGYTF.

The chain employs TRBV11-2 and TRBJ2-3; TCRdb's D call of TRBD1 is untestable without DNA. CDR1 and CDR2 (germline): SGHAT, FQNNGV. The CDR3 totals 15 residues. This CDR3 is CASSPLPLSTDTQYF.

This chain connects TRBV28 to TRBJ2-7; as DNA is missing, the TRBD1 call by TCRdb cannot be tested. Germline V gene lookup returns CDR1 MDHEN and CDR2 SYDVKM. This CDR3 is built from 13 residues. The CDR3 protein is CASSAPGLYEQYF. The full variable domain, its missing parts supplied by reference TRBV28 and TRBJ2-7, is DVKVTQSSRYLVKRTGEKVFLECVQDMDHENMFWYRQDPGLGLRLIYFSYDVKMKEKGDIPEGYSVSREKKERFSLILESASTNQTSMYLCASSAPGLYEQYFGPGTRLTVT.

The chain joins TRBV29-1 to TRBJ1-1; TCRdb names TRBD1, which stays unverified in the absence of DNA. The CDR3 length is 15 residues. Per the germline V gene, CDR1 is SQVTM and CDR2 is ANQGSEA. Here the CDR3 reads CSVDGTGPPVTEAFF.

This chain's CDR3 is CASSFPLDGTEAFF. The chain recombines TRBV12-3 or TRBV12-4 with TRBJ1-1; lacking DNA, the TRBD1 call made by TCRdb goes unchecked. The CDR3 is 14 residues long.

This chain connects TRBV5-1 to TRBJ1-4; TCRdb returns TRBD1, unconfirmable since there is no DNA. From germline, CDR1 is SGHRS and CDR2 YFSETQ. CDR3 length: 14 residues. CDR3: CASGADGGTEKLFF.

The chain joins TRBV28 to TRBJ2-7; TCRdb's D call of TRBD1 is untestable without DNA. CDR1 and CDR2 (germline): MDHEN, SYDVKM. This CDR3 spans 14 amino acids. The chain's CDR3 is CASSLFDRIYEQYF.

The chain combines TRBV5-1 with TRBJ1-1; with no DNA, the TCRdb D assignment of TRBD1 cannot be verified. Per germline, CDR1 SGHRS and CDR2 YFSETQ. There are 15 residues in the CDR3. CDR3 residues: CASGRGSRENTEAFF.

The V gene is TRBV11-1, the J gene TRBJ1-2; TCRdb returns TRBD1, unconfirmable since there is no DNA. This CDR3 spans 21 amino acids. Per the germline V gene, CDR1 is SGHAT and CDR2 is FQDESV (reference sequence). CDR3 sequence reads: CASSLRGTGGRNEANNYGYTF.

The V and J genes are TRBV13 and TRBJ1-2. The germline CDR1 and CDR2 sequences are PRHDT and FYEKMQ (reference sequence). The CDR3 is 12 amino acids. CDR3: CASSFSGDGYTF. The full variable domain, rest sourced from reference TRBV13 and TRBJ1-2, is AAGVIQSPRHLIKEKRETATLKCYPIPRHDTVYWYQQGPGQDPQFLISFYEKMQSDKGSIPDRFSAQQFSDYHSELNMSSLELGDSALYFCASSFSGDGYTFGSGTRLTVV.

The chain links TRBV7-9 to TRBJ2-3; absent DNA, TCRdb's TRBD1 call cannot be checked. Germline assignment: CDR1 SEHNR and CDR2 FQNEAQ (reference sequence). This CDR3 is 15 amino acids long. The CDR3 spells CASSLTGDSTDTQYF.

The chain carries TRBV29-1 and TRBJ2-7; there is no DNA to check the TCRdb D call of TRBD2. This CDR3 is 13 amino acids long. CDR1 is SQVTM and CDR2 is ANQGSEA in the germline V gene. CDR3 sequence: CSVYGTSGYEQYF.

The J gene is TRBJ2-3, the V gene TRBV25-1; TCRdb's assignment of TRBD1 cannot be checked, as there is no DNA. The CDR3 length is 16 residues. The germline V gene encodes CDR1 MGHDK and CDR2 SYGVNS. CDR3 sequence: CASRQGGAVQKDTQYF.

The genes are TRBV6-5 and TRBJ2-1; TCRdb reports TRBD2, a call that lacks DNA to check it against. CDR1 is MNHEY and CDR2 is SVGAGI in the germline V gene. The CDR3 is made up of 17 amino acids. The CDR3 reads CASRPGTSSRRGNEQFF.

The chain is built from TRBV5-4 and TRBJ1-2; TCRdb proposes TRBD1, but this gene call is untestable without DNA. From germline, CDR1 is SGHNT and CDR2 YYREEE (reference sequence). CDR3 length: 16 amino acids. CDR3 sequence: CASSLTAAWQGQGYTF.

This chain connects TRBV19 to TRBJ2-2; TCRdb proposes TRBD1, but this gene call is untestable without DNA. The germline CDR1 and CDR2 sequences are LNHDA and SQIVND (reference sequence). The CDR3 is 16 residues long. The CDR3 loop reads CASGGSRAQDTGELFF.

The chain has TRBV4-1 and TRBJ1-1. The CDR3 is made up of 14 amino acids. Germline assignment: CDR1 MGHRA and CDR2 YSYEKL. CDR3 region: CASSQDLTGTEAFF.